These T cell receptor beta chains were read from a single sample in a study of T and B cells in COVID-19 patients. TCRdb used MiXCR to reprocess the multiplex PCR reads, holding one entry per CDR3 protein. The sample carries around 20,000 distinct CDR3 sequences, 25% to 35% recorded once. The sequenced sample consisted of blood. These receptors all stem from a human donor who had recovered from COVID-19. Both conserved end residues are part of each CDR3. A D gene is named only where the DNA matches it firmly. Some rows mark clone size as missing; the rest say once, few, many or name a class of expanded clone.

v_gene: TRBV7-9; j_gene: TRBJ2-2; len: 14; abundance: -; d_gene: TRBD2; CDR3aa: CASSLGWTSGELFF; CDR3nt: TGTGCCAGCAGCTTGGGGTGGACTAGCGGGGAGCTGTTTTTT
v_gene: TRBV19; j_gene: TRBJ1-5; len: 15; abundance: -; d_gene: -; CDR3aa: CASTPGSLANQPEHF; CDR3nt: TGTGCCAGTACCCCTGGGTCCTTAGCAAATCAGCCCGAGCATTTT
v_gene: TRBV18; j_gene: TRBJ2-1; len: 16; abundance: medium-sized; d_gene: TRBD2; CDR3aa: CASSPPSGGSYNEQFF; CDR3nt: TGTGCCAGCTCACCACCGTCGGGAGGCTCCTACAATGAGCAGTTCTTC
v_gene: TRBV19; j_gene: TRBJ2-7; len: 14; abundance: medium-sized; d_gene: -; CDR3aa: CASSIGETATEQYF; CDR3nt: TGTGCCAGTAGTATAGGCGAAACTGCCACCGAGCAGTACTTC
v_gene: TRBV7-6; j_gene: TRBJ2-2; len: 16; abundance: -; d_gene: TRBD1; CDR3aa: CASSLRRGQGTGELFF; CDR3nt: TGTGCCAGCAGCTTACGGCGGGGACAGGGCACCGGGGAGCTGTTTTTT
v_gene: TRBV6-5; j_gene: TRBJ1-1; len: 14; abundance: -; d_gene: -; CDR3aa: CASSYSSVGTEAFF; CDR3nt: TGTGCCAGCAGTTACTCCTCAGTGGGCACTGAAGCTTTCTTT
v_gene: TRBV11-1; j_gene: TRBJ1-2; len: 15; abundance: -; d_gene: TRBD1; CDR3aa: CASSPSGTGRPGYTF; CDR3nt: TGTGCCAGCAGCCCTAGTGGGACAGGGCGTCCTGGCTACACCTTC
v_gene: TRBV30; j_gene: TRBJ1-5; len: 16; abundance: -; d_gene: TRBD1; CDR3aa: CAWSTITGGGNQPQHF; CDR3nt: TGTGCCTGGAGTACGATCACAGGGGGAGGCAATCAGCCCCAGCATTTT
v_gene: TRBV12-3/TRBV12-4; j_gene: TRBJ2-1; len: 14; abundance: -; d_gene: -; CDR3aa: CASGLVEWRNEQFF; CDR3nt: TGTGCTAGTGGTTTGGTAGAGTGGAGGAATGAGCAGTTCTTC
v_gene: TRBV19; j_gene: TRBJ1-2; len: 12; abundance: many; d_gene: -; CDR3aa: CASSPDNYGYTF; CDR3nt: TGTGCCAGTAGTCCTGATAACTATGGCTACACCTTC
v_gene: TRBV18; j_gene: TRBJ2-1; len: 19; abundance: few; d_gene: TRBD2; CDR3aa: CASSPGISGSPRSYNEQFF; CDR3nt: TGTGCCAGCTCACCGGGTATAAGCGGGAGCCCTAGGTCCTACAATGAGCAGTTCTTC
v_gene: TRBV5-1; j_gene: TRBJ1-5; len: 13; abundance: -; d_gene: -; CDR3aa: CASRDGDNQPQHF; CDR3nt: TGCGCCAGCAGGGACGGAGACAATCAGCCCCAGCATTTT
v_gene: TRBV6-5; j_gene: TRBJ2-3; len: 17; abundance: -; d_gene: TRBD2; CDR3aa: CVSSYSASGTRGDTQYF; CDR3nt: TGTGTCAGCAGTTACTCCGCTAGCGGGACAAGGGGAGATACGCAGTATTTT
v_gene: TRBV4-2; j_gene: TRBJ2-7; len: 13; abundance: -; d_gene: -; CDR3aa: CASSQDGGYEQYF; CDR3nt: TGTGCCAGCAGCCAGGACGGAGGTTACGAGCAGTACTTC
v_gene: TRBV7-6; j_gene: TRBJ2-7; len: 16; abundance: few; d_gene: TRBD1; CDR3aa: CASSRTTGQGGREQYF; CDR3nt: TGTGCCAGCAGCCGAACGACTGGACAGGGAGGACGCGAGCAGTACTTC
v_gene: TRBV6-5; j_gene: TRBJ2-1; len: 13; abundance: -; d_gene: -; CDR3aa: CASSDYGRGEQFF; CDR3nt: TGTGCCAGCAGTGACTATGGGAGAGGAGAGCAGTTCTTC
v_gene: TRBV30; j_gene: TRBJ1-5; len: 13; abundance: -; d_gene: TRBD1; CDR3aa: CAWSGTGVQPQHF; CDR3nt: TGTGCCTGGAGCGGGACAGGGGTACAGCCCCAGCATTTT
v_gene: TRBV5-1; j_gene: TRBJ2-3; len: 20; abundance: -; d_gene: TRBD2; CDR3aa: CASSLELLGLAGSSTDTQYF; CDR3nt: TGCGCCAGCAGCTTGGAGCTCTTAGGACTAGCGGGTTCTAGCACAGATACGCAGTATTTT
v_gene: TRBV19; j_gene: TRBJ1-5; len: 14; abundance: many; d_gene: TRBD1; CDR3aa: CASSIGTGDQPQHF; CDR3nt: TGTGCCAGTAGTATCGGGACAGGGGATCAGCCCCAGCATTTT
v_gene: TRBV30; j_gene: TRBJ1-4; len: 12; abundance: few; d_gene: -; CDR3aa: CAWPPGSEKLFF; CDR3nt: TGTGCCTGGCCCCCTGGGAGCGAAAAACTGTTTTTT
v_gene: TRBV6-2/TRBV6-3; j_gene: TRBJ2-6; len: 16; abundance: few; d_gene: -; CDR3aa: CASSYSGGSGANVLTF; CDR3nt: TGTGCCAGCAGTTACTCAGGAGGCTCTGGGGCCAACGTCCTGACTTTC
v_gene: TRBV12-3/TRBV12-4; j_gene: TRBJ2-1; len: 15; abundance: -; d_gene: -; CDR3aa: CASSLEGSSYNEQFF; CDR3nt: TGTGCCAGCAGTTTGGAGGGGAGCTCCTACAATGAGCAGTTCTTC
v_gene: TRBV12-3/TRBV12-4; j_gene: TRBJ2-2; len: 14; abundance: -; d_gene: -; CDR3aa: CASSLQHYTGELFF; CDR3nt: TGTGCCAGCAGCTTGCAACACTACACCGGGGAGCTGTTTTTT
v_gene: TRBV12-3/TRBV12-4; j_gene: TRBJ1-4; len: 11; abundance: -; d_gene: -; CDR3aa: CASSKTKELFF; CDR3nt: TGTGCCAGCAGTAAAACTAAGGAACTGTTTTTT
v_gene: TRBV5-1; j_gene: TRBJ2-7; len: 16; abundance: -; d_gene: TRBD1; CDR3aa: CASSPGQGTTTWEQYF; CDR3nt: TGCGCCAGCAGCCCGGGACAGGGGACTACTACGTGGGAGCAGTACTTC